This section outlines one T cell receptor (beta chain) sequence together with its context. The data belong to a study of early T cells in non-severe SARS-CoV-2 infection. Trimming took off 3 bases at V and 3 bases at J, with 23 bases between the two ends. The CDR3 is 18 amino acids. The germline CDR1 and CDR2 sequences are LGHDT and YNNKEL (reference sequence). Individual cDNA molecules received unique molecular identifiers. Each CDR3 protein is one row after TCRdb ran MiXCR on the 5' RACE reads. Of around 57,000 distinct CDR3 sequences in the sample, around 10% were seen once. This chain joins TRBV3-1 and TRBJ1-1; D is perhaps TRBD1 (5 bases). The clonotype was recovered from an adult who was a healthcare worker with PCR-confirmed SARS-CoV-2 infection or an uninfected control (not recorded which). The sample consisted of whole blood. The CDR3 region is CASSHTPGPHGVDTEAFF. As DNA, the CDR3 is TGTGCCAGCAGCCATACCCCGGGGCCCCATGGGGTAGACACTGAAGCTTTCTTT.